This T cell receptor beta chain was captured in a study of blood T cell repertoires in COVID-19. The assay was immunoSEQ multiplex PCR, and TCRdb's table has in-frame clones only and misses some. The sample comprises approximately 200,000 clones, 88% of which are singletons, and approximately 3.5% rests with the top ten. V was clipped by 5 bases and J by 10 bases, with 12 bases between them. CDR3 length: 13 residues. The germline gives CDR1 SGHDN, CDR2 FVKESK. The sequenced sample consisted of PBMCs or T cells enriched from blood (not recorded which). This chain connects TRBV14 to TRBJ1-6; unclear D gene. This sequence originates from a woman aged 30 to 39 who had been exposed to COVID-19. The DNA for the CDR3 is TGTGCCAGCAGCATCGTGGGAGGGTCACCCCTCCACTTT. Translation gives CASSIVGGSPLHF.